The 2 T cell receptor beta chains below come from one sample, sequenced in a study of regulatory T cells in long-lasting Graves disease. Through Arm-PCR of CDR3 regions and iRepertoire HTBI primers, TCR beta libraries were built. TCRdb reanalysed the multiplex PCR reads using MiXCR and keeps one entry per CDR3 protein. The sample lists roughly 350,000 distinct CDR3 sequences, 15% to 20% occurring once. Stated time point: newly diagnosed GD, antithyroid drugs for less than 3 months. From RNA extracted from PBMCs, the TCR library was made. The sample also formed part of further work on T cells in Graves' hyperthyroidism and ophthalmopathy.

The sequencing here drew on peripheral blood mononuclear cells (PBMCs), taken at new diagnosis, from a patient treated with antithyroid drugs. These receptors originate from a woman aged 18-29 years with Graves disease.

About this clonotype: Being one base from a much bigger clone, this may be a read error. The genes are TRBV5-5 and TRBJ2-3; TRBD2 agrees at 7 bases. CDR3 length: 16 amino acids. Germline lookup yields CDR1 SGHKS and CDR2 YYEKEE (reference sequence). The CDR3: CASSLEPSGPTGTQYF. DNA of the CDR3: TGCGCCAGCAGCTTGGAACCTAGCGGCCCCACAGGTACGCAGTATTTT.

CDR3 sequence: CASSTTGGKGAFF. DNA of the CDR3: TGTGCCAGCAGCACGACAGGGGGCAAGGGAGCTTTCTTT. V usage is TRBV9 and J usage is TRBJ1-1; 10 nucleotides line up with TRBD1. The ends lost 4 bases at V and 10 bases at J; junction bases unmatched: 7. The CDR3 loop spans 13 amino acids. Germline loops: CDR1 SGDLS, CDR2 YYNGEE.